This TCR beta chain was sequenced during a study of cytomegalovirus exposure and HLA in healthy donors. CDR1 SGDLS and CDR2 YYNGEE come from the germline V gene. V lost 3 bases, J lost 3 bases, and 8 bases stayed unmatched. This CDR3 has 15 amino acids. Note on this clone: Antigen: not known.

Whole-study findings and limits: There were several of the most significant clusters that appeared linked to common viral pathogens in a later analysis. Differences between HLA loci emerged in a later analysis of TCR association rates, with DRB1 most and HLA-C fewest.

It was with 60 Vbeta and 13 Jbeta primers that the PCR ran. Profiling relied on immunoSEQ multiplex PCR, and the TCRdb table lists in-frame clones only, not all of them. Among approximately 220,000 clones listed, about 75% were seen once. The sequenced sample consisted of PBMCs. The clonotype originates from a male donor in good health and CMV-seronegative. The V call is TRBV9, the J call TRBJ1-1; TRBD1 matches at 7 bases. The CDR3 coding sequence is TGTGCCAGCAGCGGGGTAGGGACAGCCGACACTGAAGCTTTCTTT. It is translated as CASSGVGTADTEAFF.